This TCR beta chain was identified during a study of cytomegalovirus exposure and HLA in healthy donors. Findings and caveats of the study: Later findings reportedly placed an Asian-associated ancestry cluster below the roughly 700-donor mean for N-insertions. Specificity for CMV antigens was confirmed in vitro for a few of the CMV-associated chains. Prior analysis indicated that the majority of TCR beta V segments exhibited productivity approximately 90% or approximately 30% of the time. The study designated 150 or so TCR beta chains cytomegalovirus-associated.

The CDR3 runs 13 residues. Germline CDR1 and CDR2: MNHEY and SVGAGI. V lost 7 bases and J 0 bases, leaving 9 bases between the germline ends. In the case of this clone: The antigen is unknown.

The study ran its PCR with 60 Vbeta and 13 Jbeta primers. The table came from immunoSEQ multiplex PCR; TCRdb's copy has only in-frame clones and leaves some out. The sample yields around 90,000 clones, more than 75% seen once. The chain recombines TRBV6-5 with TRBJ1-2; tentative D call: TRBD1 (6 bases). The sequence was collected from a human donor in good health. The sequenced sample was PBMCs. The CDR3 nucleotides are TGTGCCAGCACTTGGGACACTAACTATGGCTACACCTTC. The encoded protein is CASTWDTNYGYTF.